These 10 T cell receptor beta chains originate from one sample sequenced in a study of control samples from healthy donors and cancer patients. Sequencing was performed with immunoSEQ multiplex PCR; in TCRdb, only in-frame clones are kept and a portion is missing. The profile shows approximately 52,000 clones, around 87% of them singletons. Sequencing input: PBMCs. These receptors were obtained from a man aged 60 to 75 with head and neck cancer.

The V call is TRBV6-5, the J call TRBJ1-1, with D perhaps matching TRBD1 (6 bases). The CDR3 length is 12 residues. Germline CDR1 MNHEY, CDR2 SVGAGI. V was pared by 2 bases and J by 8 bases, with 9 bases between. For the CDR3, the DNA is TGTGCCAGCAGTTACGCCGGGACAGAAGCTTTCTTT. It encodes CASSYAGTEAFF.

This clone was seen once. The chain recombines TRBV6-6 with TRBJ1-5; 9 bases line up with TRBD1. J gave up 5 bases and V 6 bases, and 5 bases lay outside the gene matches. This CDR3 spans 14 amino acids. Germline CDR1 MNHNY, CDR2 SVGAGI (reference sequence). In nucleotides, the CDR3 is TGTGCCAGCAGACCGACAGGGGGGGATCAGCCCCAGCATTTT. Protein product: CASRPTGGDQPQHF.

This rearrangement joins TRBV5-8 to TRBJ2-7, with D perhaps TRBD1 or TRBD2 (5 bases each). This CDR3 is 16 amino acids long. V was trimmed by 0 bases and J by 2 bases, leaving 15 bases between them. Germline CDR1 and CDR2: SGHTS and YDEGEE. The chain's CDR3 is CASSLEGRGVPYEQYF. The DNA for the CDR3 is TGTGCCAGCAGCTTGGAGGGTAGGGGAGTCCCCTACGAGCAGTACTTC.

The chain couples TRBV28 to TRBJ1-2; the D is unclear. Germline values: CDR1 MDHEN, CDR2 SYDVKM. The CDR3 length is 14 residues. The ends were cut back, 6 bases at V and 3 bases at J, with 14 bases in the middle. CDR3 sequence reads: CASSSMEFDYGYTF. The CDR3 region has the DNA TGTGCCAGCAGCTCTATGGAGTTTGACTATGGCTACACCTTC.

The chain employs TRBV24-1 and TRBJ2-3; possible D gene TRBD2, 5 bases. V lost 1 base and J 7 bases, leaving 17 bases between the germline ends. The CDR3 totals 16 residues. Germline assignment: CDR1 KGHDR and CDR2 SFDVKD. CDR3 nucleotide sequence: TGTGCCACCAGTGATTTCGCAGACAAGCGGTCACATACGCAGTATTTT. This translates into CATSDFADKRSHTQYF.

This clone is deemed medium-sized. V usage is TRBV7-2 and J usage is TRBJ1-5; D is unresolved. V was trimmed by 5 bases and J by 4 bases, leaving 12 bases between them. This CDR3 region has 14 residues. Germline lookup yields CDR1 SGHTA and CDR2 FQGNSA. The CDR3 spells CASSEWTENQPQHF. In nucleotides, the CDR3 is TGTGCCAGCAGCGAATGGACTGAGAATCAGCCCCAGCATTTT.

The V gene is TRBV28, the J gene TRBJ1-1; 9 nucleotides match TRBD1. The CDR3 totals 14 residues. J was trimmed by 6 bases and V by 2 bases; bases with no gene match: 4. Looked up from germline, CDR1 is MDHEN and CDR2 is SYDVKM. The CDR3 protein is CASSLRQGGAEAFF. The CDR3 coding sequence is TGTGCCAGCAGTTTAAGACAGGGGGGCGCTGAAGCTTTCTTT. Supplemented by reference TRBV28 and TRBJ1-1, the full variable domain reads DVKVTQSSRYLVKRTGEKVFLECVQDMDHENMFWYRQDPGLGLRLIYFSYDVKMKEKGDIPEGYSVSREKKERFSLILESASTNQTSMYLCASSLRQGGAEAFFGQGTRLTVV.

V gene TRBV6-6 combines with J gene TRBJ2-2; D is possibly TRBD1 (6 bases). The V gene lost 3 bases and the J gene lost 6 bases, with 14 bases spanning the gap. The germline V gene encodes CDR1 MNHNY and CDR2 SVGAGI (reference sequence). The CDR3 contains 15 residues. The CDR3 DNA reads TGTGCCAGCAGTTATCAGGGGCGCAGTTCCGGGGAGCTGTTTTTT. Encoded protein: CASSYQGRSSGELFF.

CDR3 coding DNA: TGTGCCAGCAGCCGGGACAGCAATCAGCCCCAGCATTTT. This encodes CASSRDSNQPQHF. The chain has TRBV28 and TRBJ1-5; a possible D gene is TRBD1 (5 bases). Looked up from germline, CDR1 is MDHEN and CDR2 is SYDVKM. This CDR3 comprises 13 residues. V shed 6 bases and J shed 1 base, with 7 bases lying between them.

This sequence joins TRBV20-1 and TRBJ1-5; 10 positions agree with TRBD1. CDR1 is DFQATT and CDR2 is SNEGSKA in the germline V gene (reference sequence). The length of the CDR3 is 16 residues. Trimming at V came to 3 bases and at J to 3 bases, leaving 8 bases not matched to a gene. The CDR3 DNA follows: TGCAGTGCTAGTACCGGGACAGGGGTTAACAATCAGCCCCAGCATTTT. Amino acids: CSASTGTGVNNQPQHF.